This T cell receptor beta chain was obtained from a study of T cell responses to AZD1222 COVID-19 vaccine. Study-level findings and limits: A rise in Spike-specific TCR breadth and depth followed two AZD1222 doses.

The CDR3 is 15 residues long. From germline, CDR1 is WSHSY and CDR2 SAAADI. V was cut by 7 bases and J by 0 bases, with 15 bases left in between. Concerning this clone itself: Its target is unknown.

Only in-frame clones appear in the TCRdb table, and some are missing; sequencing was by immunoSEQ multiplex PCR. The repertoire holds about 120,000 clones, with roughly nine tenths as singletons. The chain carries TRBV10-2 and TRBJ1-1; D might be TRBD1 (6 bases). The material sequenced was peripheral blood, taken on day 0 of AZD1222 vaccination. The TCR sequence derives from an adult in good health. The CDR3 coding sequence is TGCGCCAGCACCAAGAACAGGGTTATGAACACTGAAGCTTTCTTT. It specifies CASTKNRVMNTEAFF.